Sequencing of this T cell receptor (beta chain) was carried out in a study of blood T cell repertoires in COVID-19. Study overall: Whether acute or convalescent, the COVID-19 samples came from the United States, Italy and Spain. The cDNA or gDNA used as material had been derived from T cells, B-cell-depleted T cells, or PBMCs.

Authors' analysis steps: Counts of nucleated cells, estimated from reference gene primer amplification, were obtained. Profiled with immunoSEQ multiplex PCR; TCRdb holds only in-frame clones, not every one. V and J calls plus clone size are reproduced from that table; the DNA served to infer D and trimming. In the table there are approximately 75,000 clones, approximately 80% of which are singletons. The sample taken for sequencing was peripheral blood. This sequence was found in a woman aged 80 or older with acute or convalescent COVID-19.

CDR3 amino acids: CASSNRDQPQHF. The CDR3 nucleotides are TGTGCCAGCAGCAACAGAGATCAGCCCCAGCATTTT. V usage is TRBV2 and J usage is TRBJ1-5; D is uncertain. This CDR3 region has 12 residues. The V end was cut by 6 bases, the J end by 5 bases, with 8 bases between. Germline V gene data show CDR1 as SNHLY and CDR2 as FYNNEI.